The sequence of this T cell receptor (beta chain) was determined in a study of blood T cells in healthy people across ages. Germline V CDR1 and CDR2: LGHNA, YSLEER. The CDR3 is 16 residues long. Losses at the gene ends were 5 bases for V and 3 bases for J; bases not matched to a gene: 6. PCR was performed a second time for 7 to 11 cycles using a sample-barcoded 5' primer and a J-beta primer mix. Using its own MiXCR run on the 5' RACE reads, TCRdb lists one record per CDR3 protein. The sample has 1.5 million to 2 million distinct CDR3 sequences; roughly 49% are singletons. The chain uses TRBV4-3 and TRBJ2-3; 12 nucleotides agree with TRBD2. The sample taken for sequencing was blood. The source of this sequence is a middle-aged woman in good health. The CDR3 coding sequence is TGCGCCAGCAGCGGTCGACTAGCGGGGGTTACAGATACGCAGTATTTT. It is translated as CASSGRLAGVTDTQYF.